One TCR beta chain is described in this entry. The sample originates from a study of blood T cell repertoires in COVID-19. Overall study context: T cells, B-cell-depleted T cells, or PBMCs provided the cDNA or gDNA that served as material.

The CDR3 runs 15 residues. The germline gives CDR1 SGHTA, CDR2 FQGNSA. Trimming left V 2 bases short and J 3 bases short, with 13 bases between. Individuals aged about 18 to 95 years were recruited from around 22 US areas. Participant-reported clinical history was the basis for cohort assignment. Exposed study participants had met a COVID-19 case within 2 weeks before entry. Some clones are missing from TCRdb's copy, which holds only in-frame ones; the method was immunoSEQ multiplex PCR. The sample has under 250,000 clones, about four fifths seen once; the top ten hold approximately 3.8%. This receptor was identified in a woman aged 40-49 years who had been exposed to COVID-19. The chain has TRBV7-2 and TRBJ1-1; D is uncertain. The sample was PBMCs or T cells enriched from blood (not recorded which). CDR3 in DNA: TGTGCCAGCAGCTTATTTGCCAGATCCTACACTGAAGCTTTCTTT. As protein: CASSLFARSYTEAFF.